One T cell receptor beta chain is described in this entry. The antigen is unknown. The sample holds other DNA sequences that translate to the same CDR3. Deep was the level used in running the assay. The table came from immunoSEQ multiplex PCR; TCRdb's copy has only in-frame clones and leaves some out. This sample has more than 2,000,000 clones, with 90% to 95% found just once. These data are taken from a study of shared clonotypes between healthy human individuals. Study-wide context: Donors were a couple of women and a few men aged 18 to 49.

Findings and limits, study-wide: Inspection by rarefaction showed sorted-subset sequencing to be incomplete despite large depth. Estimated clonotype richness was generally higher in naive than memory subsets.

This receptor was obtained from a man aged 18 to 29 in good health. The sample consisted of naive CD4+ T cells sorted from blood. Subset indicated: CD45RA+ positively selected.

CDR3 loop: CAISEGQPYEQYF. The CDR3 coding sequence is TGTGCCATCTCAGAAGGACAGCCGTACGAGCAGTACTTC. This chain links TRBV10-3 with TRBJ2-7; TRBD1 is a possible D gene (6 bases). CDR1 ENHRY and CDR2 SYGVKD come from the germline V gene. Trimming took 8 bases from V and 4 from J, leaving 15 bases between them. The length of the CDR3 is 13 residues.